What follows is one TCR beta chain and its context. This sample stems from a study of response to subunit inactivated influenza vaccine. Trimming took 3 bases from V and 9 from J; bases not matched to a gene: 5. Germline CDR1 is SGDLS and CDR2 is YYNGEE. The CDR3 runs to 15 residues. TCRdb used MiXCR to reprocess the RT-PCR reads, holding one entry per CDR3 protein. The sample records about 180,000 distinct CDR3 sequences, 9.5% to 12% being singletons. The material sequenced was CD8+ T cells sorted from PBMCs, taken around 25 months after vaccination. The TCR sequence derives from a man between 45 and 75 years old who received an inactivated influenza vaccine. V gene TRBV9 combines with J gene TRBJ2-1; TRBD2 agrees at 14 bases. The CDR3 bases are TGTGCCAGCAGCGAGGGACTAGCGGGGGCGGGTGAGCAGTTCTTC. As protein: CASSEGLAGAGEQFF.